These 27 T cell receptor beta chains originate from one sample sequenced in a study of OX40 agonist ivuxolimab in advanced cancers. The repertoire was sequenced with immunoSEQ multiplex PCR; TCRdb's copy has only in-frame clones and lacks some. The sample yields about 69,000 clones, over 60% seen once. Sequenced material: CD4+ or CD8+ T cells sorted from blood, taken in a trial of the OX40 agonist ivuxolimab. Source of these receptors: an adult with an advanced solid tumor such as melanoma, head and neck, liver or kidney cancer.

This rearrangement joins TRBV5-6 to TRBJ2-3, with D perhaps matching TRBD1 (6 bases). Germline V gives CDR1 SGHDT, CDR2 YYEEEE. Trimming removed 4 bases at V and 5 bases at J, with 11 bases between. The CDR3 contains 13 residues. The chain's CDR3 is CASSIGQLDTQYF. DNA of the CDR3: TGTGCCAGCAGCATAGGACAGTTAGATACGCAGTATTTT.

This clone was found a few times. The chain is built from TRBV7-8 and TRBJ1-6; unclear D gene. Germline V gives CDR1 SGHVS, CDR2 FQNEAQ. V lost 3 bases and J lost 7, with 4 bases in between. The CDR3 covers 12 residues. CDR3 nucleotide sequence: TGTGCCAGCAGCTTTGGGAATTCACCCCTCCACTTT. It codes for CASSFGNSPLHF.

This clone has a single count. The V and J genes are TRBV6-1 and TRBJ1-5, with TRBD1 identical over 10 bases. The CDR3 is made up of 15 amino acids. The J segment lost 6 bases and the V segment lost 6 bases, leaving 8 bases of the junction unmatched. CDR1 and CDR2 from the germline V gene are MNHNS and SASEGT. The CDR3 region is CASSAGTGETQPQHF. Written as DNA, the CDR3 is TGTGCCAGCAGCGCCGGGACAGGGGAGACTCAGCCCCAGCATTTT.

This clone appeared once. This chain connects TRBV6-5 to TRBJ2-5; 11 positions agree with TRBD2. V trimming: 6 bases; J trimming: 5 bases; junction bases outside the gene matches: 8. CDR1 and CDR2 (germline): MNHEY, SVGAGI. This CDR3 has 15 residues. CDR3 in DNA: TGTGCCAGCAGACCGACACTAGCGGGAGTGGAGACCCAGTACTTC. It codes for CASRPTLAGVETQYF.

This clone was observed a few times. The genes are TRBV9 and TRBJ2-3, with TRBD1 identical over 10 bases. Germline loops: CDR1 SGDLS, CDR2 YYNGEE. V trimming: 4 bases; J trimming: 2 bases; junction bases outside the gene matches: 7. The CDR3 covers 16 residues. The CDR3 DNA sequence: TGTGCCAGCAGCTCCCGGACAGGGGGGATCACAGATACGCAGTATTTT. Amino acids: CASSSRTGGITDTQYF.

This chain uses TRBV2 with TRBJ2-5; 7 nucleotides align to TRBD1. V lost 8 bases to trimming and J lost 3 bases; unmatched junction nucleotides: 6. Germline-derived CDR1 and CDR2 are SNHLY and FYNNEI. The CDR3 covers 13 residues. As DNA, the CDR3 is TGTGCCAGCTTAGGGGGCACGAAAGAGACCCAGTACTTC. It translates to CASLGGTKETQYF.

V usage is TRBV2 and J usage is TRBJ2-5; D might be TRBD1 (5 bases). This CDR3 has 13 residues. Germline V gene sequence: CDR1 SNHLY, CDR2 FYNNEI. In nucleotides, the CDR3 is TGTGTCACCCTCCGACAGCCCCAAGAGACCCAGTACTTC. This codes for CVTLRQPQETQYF.

This clone was found once. J is TRBJ1-2 and V is TRBV28, with D perhaps matching TRBD1 (5 bases). V was clipped by 4 bases and J by 8 bases, with 14 bases between them. CDR3 length: 13 amino acids. Germline assignment: CDR1 MDHEN and CDR2 SYDVKM. The DNA for the CDR3 is TGTGCCAGCAGTTGGGGCGGGGATCGGGGCTACACCTTC. This translates into CASSWGGDRGYTF.

This rearrangement joins TRBV4-1 to TRBJ2-2; 12 positions agree with TRBD2. This CDR3 is 20 amino acids long. The germline V gene has CDR1 MGHRA and CDR2 YSYEKL. The J segment lost 4 bases and the V segment lost 1 base, leaving 13 bases of the junction unmatched. CDR3 nucleotides: TGCGCCAGCAGCCAAGGACAGGGGGCTAGCGGGAGGGCCTTCACCGGGGAGCTGTTTTTT. It codes for CASSQGQGASGRAFTGELFF.

There are many counts of this clone. J is TRBJ1-2 and V is TRBV5-4; no reliable D call. V was pared by 0 bases and J by 2 bases, with 8 bases between. Germline V gives CDR1 SGHNT, CDR2 YYREEE (reference sequence). This CDR3 has 14 residues. The CDR3 protein is CASSLDGRNYGYTF. The DNA for the CDR3 is TGTGCCAGCAGCTTGGACGGGCGCAACTATGGCTACACCTTC.

The chain carries TRBV5-1 and TRBJ1-6, with 9 bases lining up with TRBD1. The CDR3 contains 16 residues. Trimming cost V 2 bases and J 4 bases; bases outside gene matches: 4. CDR1 is SGHRS and CDR2 is YFSETQ in the germline V gene. As DNA, the CDR3 is TGCGCCAGCAGCTTAGGGACAGGGCTTTATAATTCACCCCTCCACTTT. Protein sequence: CASSLGTGLYNSPLHF.

This rearrangement joins TRBV28 to TRBJ2-7; 9 bases are shared with TRBD2. V trimming: 8 bases; J trimming: 2 bases; junction bases outside the gene matches: 10. CDR1 and CDR2 from the germline V gene are MDHEN and SYDVKM. This CDR3 is built from 15 residues. CDR3 amino acids: CASGQAGGTTYEQYF. In DNA form, the CDR3 reads TGTGCCAGCGGTCAAGCGGGAGGAACTACCTACGAGCAGTACTTC.

The rearrangement links TRBV4-2 to TRBJ1-6, with D possibly TRBD1 on 6 matching bases. Germline loops: CDR1 LGHNA, CDR2 YNFKEQ. CDR3 length: 15 residues. V was shortened by 0 bases and J by 7 bases, with 10 bases between the two germline ends. CDR3 DNA: TGTGCCAGCAGCCAAGAGGTAACAGGGAATTCACCCCTCCACTTT. Amino acid sequence: CASSQEVTGNSPLHF.

The chain carries TRBV11-2 and TRBJ1-1; a weak D match, TRBD1 (6 bases). Germline V gene data show CDR1 as SGHAT and CDR2 as FQNNGV. This CDR3 has 11 residues. Trimming took 5 bases from V and 8 from J, leaving 9 bases between them. CDR3 amino acids: CASSPDREAFF. The CDR3 coding sequence is TGTGCCAGCAGCCCGGACAGAGAAGCTTTCTTT.

V gene TRBV5-4 combines with J gene TRBJ2-3, with unresolved D. V was trimmed by 1 base and J by 1 base, leaving 10 bases between them. The germline CDR1 and CDR2 sequences are SGHNT and YYREEE (reference sequence). The CDR3 length is 15 residues. CDR3 sequence reads: CASSLPSSRTDTQYF. The DNA for the CDR3 is TGTGCCAGCAGCTTGCCCTCCTCCCGCACAGATACGCAGTATTTT.

This clone was counted only a few times. The chain uses TRBV19 and TRBJ1-2; D is perhaps TRBD1 (6 bases). Trimming removed 2 bases at V and 0 bases at J, with 10 bases between. This CDR3 is built from 15 residues. Germline V gene sequence: CDR1 LNHDA, CDR2 SQIVND (reference sequence). CDR3: CASSITGKANYGYTF. In DNA form, the CDR3 reads TGTGCCAGTAGTATAACAGGGAAGGCTAACTATGGCTACACCTTC.

The gene calls are TRBV6-5 and TRBJ2-7; 12 positions match TRBD2. Germline V gene lookup returns CDR1 MNHEY and CDR2 SVGAGI. The CDR3 is 15 amino acids. The trim removed 6 bases at V and 3 bases at J, leaving 6 bases unmatched. The CDR3 is CASSTGLAGYYEQYF. CDR3 in DNA: TGTGCCAGCAGCACGGGACTAGCGGGCTACTACGAGCAGTACTTC.

The chain recombines TRBV11-2 with TRBJ1-4; D remains ambiguous. Germline V CDR1 and CDR2: SGHAT, FQNNGV. V lost 1 base and J 8 bases, leaving 11 bases between the germline ends. This CDR3 is 14 amino acids long. The CDR3 DNA is TGTGCCAGCAGCTTAGGGGCGAGGAACGAAAAACTGTTTTTT. As protein: CASSLGARNEKLFF. Full variable domain (missing parts from reference TRBV11-2 and TRBJ1-4): EAGVAQSPRYKIIEKRQSVAFWCNPISGHATLYWYQQILGQGPKLLIQFQNNGVVDDSQLPKDRFSAERLKGVDSTLKIQPAKLEDSAVYLCASSLGARNEKLFFGSGTQLSVL.

The chain recombines TRBV29-1 with TRBJ2-3, with 11 bases matching TRBD2. Trimming took 7 bases from V and 0 from J; bases not matched to a gene: 15. Germline V gives CDR1 SQVTM, CDR2 ANQGSEA. The CDR3 consists of 18 residues. For the CDR3, the DNA is TGCAGCGCCGAGGGGGCTAGCGGGAGGATTCCTAGCACAGATACGCAGTATTTT. It yields the protein CSAEGASGRIPSTDTQYF.

The chain links TRBV6-5 to TRBJ1-5; D is perhaps TRBD1 (6 bases). The CDR3 is 14 amino acids. V lost 6 bases and J lost 2, with 11 bases in between. Germline V gene sequence: CDR1 MNHEY, CDR2 SVGAGI. The CDR3: CASSLRGGNQPQHF. The CDR3 coding sequence is TGTGCCAGCAGCCTCAGGGGAGGCAATCAGCCCCAGCATTTT.

The DNA for the CDR3 is TGCGCCAGCAGCCCCGGGACAGTAACTAATGAAAAACTGTTTTTT. Residues: CASSPGTVTNEKLFF. The J gene is TRBJ1-4, the V gene TRBV5-1; 7 bases are a match to TRBD1. J gave up 1 base and V 4 bases, and 4 bases lay outside the gene matches. Germline V CDR1 and CDR2: SGHRS, YFSETQ. This CDR3 has 15 amino acids.

There are a few counts of this clone. The V gene is TRBV15, the J gene TRBJ1-1; D remains unclear. In germline, CDR1 is LNHNV, CDR2 YYDKDF (reference sequence). The V and J ends lost 5 bases and 1 base respectively, with 8 bases between them. The CDR3 is 13 amino acids. CDR3 sequence (DNA): TGTGCCACCAGCCGACGTCAGAACACTGAAGCTTTCTTT. It translates to CATSRRQNTEAFF.

This chain joins TRBV9 and TRBJ2-3; 7 nucleotides agree with TRBD2. CDR3 length: 15 residues. J lost 2 bases, V lost 0 bases, and 3 bases had no gene match. Germline V lookup: CDR1 SGDLS, CDR2 YYNGEE. The CDR3 protein is CASSVGGDYTDTQYF. CDR3 nucleotide sequence: TGTGCCAGCAGCGTAGGCGGGGACTACACAGATACGCAGTATTTT.

The V gene is TRBV9, the J gene TRBJ2-5; D tentatively reads TRBD1 or TRBD2 (6 bases each). CDR1 is SGDLS, CDR2 YYNGEE, per germline. V lost 0 bases, J lost 2 bases, and 17 bases lay in between. The CDR3 runs 17 residues. The CDR3 loop reads CASSVAWGAWGQETQYF. The CDR3 DNA is TGTGCCAGCAGCGTAGCTTGGGGGGCTTGGGGTCAAGAGACCCAGTACTTC. The full variable domain, with the rest looked up from reference TRBV9 and TRBJ2-5, is DSGVTQTPKHLITATGQRVTLRCSPRSGDLSVYWYQQSLDQGLQFLIQYYNGEERAKGNILERFSAQQFPDLHSELNLSSLELGDSALYFCASSVAWGAWGQETQYFGPGTRLLVL.

This clone has only one observation. The chain employs TRBV28 and TRBJ1-2, with 9 nucleotides matching TRBD1. Unmatched junction bases numbered 6, after V lost 6 bases and J lost 4 bases. This CDR3 comprises 14 residues. From germline, CDR1 is MDHEN and CDR2 SYDVKM. DNA for the CDR3: TGTGCCAGCAGACCGGACAGGGGAATCTATGGCTACACCTTC. The encoded protein is CASRPDRGIYGYTF.

The chain couples TRBV5-1 to TRBJ1-1; 9 bases map to TRBD1. This CDR3 comprises 14 residues. V shed 5 bases and J 2 bases; nucleotides not matched to a gene: 4. Per germline, CDR1 SGHRS and CDR2 YFSETQ. As DNA, the CDR3 is TGCGCCAGCAGAGCGGGACAGGGAAACACTGAAGCTTTCTTT. It codes for CASRAGQGNTEAFF.

The chain couples TRBV5-5 to TRBJ1-6; maybe TRBD1 (5 bases). There are 16 residues in the CDR3. V lost 0 bases and J lost 7, with 14 bases in between. CDR1 is SGHKS, CDR2 YYEKEE, per germline (reference sequence). The CDR3 DNA follows: TGTGCCAGCAGCTTGGGTCCCAGGGTGGCGAATTCACCCCTCCACTTT. It encodes CASSLGPRVANSPLHF.